The 8 T cell receptor beta chains presented below share a single source sample, sequenced in a study of T cell changes during pregnancy in multiple sclerosis. Data came from immunoSEQ multiplex PCR; TCRdb stores just in-frame clones and leaves some out. This sample yields about 14,000 clones, of which around 83% are seen a single time; roughly a sixth belongs to the top ten. Specimen: CD8+ T cells from peripheral blood mononuclear cells, collected after pregnancy. The origin of the receptors is a female donor in good health, enrolled as a control in a pregnancy study.

This chain links TRBV7-9 with TRBJ2-7, with TRBD1 matching 8 bases. This CDR3 contains 16 residues. After removal of 5 bases from V and 3 bases from J, the junction contained 12 bases not matched to a gene. CDR1 and CDR2 (germline): SEHNR, FQNEAQ (reference sequence). The CDR3 DNA sequence: TGTGCCAGCAGCCACCCGGACAGGGATCCCCTCTACGAGCAGTACTTC. Encoded protein: CASSHPDRDPLYEQYF.

This clone appeared once. The chain is built from TRBV15 and TRBJ1-1; D remains ambiguous. The CDR3 extends over 15 amino acids. Germline CDR1 reads LNHNV; CDR2 reads YYDKDF (reference sequence). V was clipped by 0 bases and J by 3 bases, with 11 bases between them. The CDR3 DNA follows: TGTGCCACCAGCAGAGATGTGGGCCACGACACTGAAGCTTTCTTT. As protein: CATSRDVGHDTEAFF. The whole variable domain, remainder taken from reference TRBV15 and TRBJ1-1, is DAMVIQNPRYQVTQFGKPVTLSCSQTLNHNVMYWYQQKSSQAPKLLFHYYDKDFNNEADTPDNFQSRRPNTSFCFLDIRSPGLGDTAMYLCATSRDVGHDTEAFFGQGTRLTVV.

This chain links TRBV9 with TRBJ2-7; 7 bases map to TRBD1. J lost 2 bases, V lost 4 bases, and 3 bases had no gene match. Looked up from germline, CDR1 is SGDLS and CDR2 is YYNGEE. CDR3 length: 13 residues. The chain's CDR3 is CASSPGQTYEQYF. The CDR3 DNA reads TGTGCCAGCAGCCCGGGACAGACCTACGAGCAGTACTTC.

J is TRBJ2-7 and V is TRBV15; D is perhaps TRBD2 (7 bases). The CDR3 length is 16 residues. Trimming removed 4 bases at V and 3 bases at J, with 19 bases between. Germline loops: CDR1 LNHNV, CDR2 YYDKDF (reference sequence). The CDR3 DNA follows: TGTGCCACCAGCAAGGGAGGGGGAGAGGGTAGCTACGAGCAGTACTTC. It translates to CATSKGGGEGSYEQYF.

Comments on this clone: A read error may produce the germline difference seen at one junction end. The genes are TRBV6-5 and TRBJ1-6; 9 bases agree with TRBD1. The CDR3 covers 15 residues. Germline values: CDR1 MNHEY, CDR2 SVGAGI. The CDR3 loop reads CASSNSDRGGSPLHF. The DNA for the CDR3 is TGTGCCAGCAGTAACTCGGACAGGGGAGGCTCACCCCTCCACTTT.

Ten or more counts support this clone. V gene TRBV5-6 combines with J gene TRBJ1-1; D gene uncertain. This CDR3 comprises 13 residues. Trimming cost V 4 bases and J 4 bases, with 11 bases left between them. The germline gives CDR1 SGHDT, CDR2 YYEEEE. CDR3 in amino acids: CASSTDTATEAFF. The CDR3 DNA follows: TGTGCCAGCAGCACTGACACGGCCACTGAAGCTTTCTTT.

The chain recombines TRBV9 with TRBJ1-1, with 8 bases matching TRBD1. Germline values: CDR1 SGDLS, CDR2 YYNGEE. This CDR3 spans 17 amino acids. Trimming removed 0 bases from V and 3 bases from J; junction bases left unmatched: 10. The CDR3 region is CASSVGAAGGGDTEAFF. CDR3 in DNA: TGTGCCAGCAGCGTAGGGGCCGCAGGGGGCGGGGACACTGAAGCTTTCTTT.

This rearrangement joins TRBV9 to TRBJ2-3; D call uncertain. Germline CDR1 reads SGDLS; CDR2 reads YYNGEE. V lost 7 bases and J lost 0, with 9 bases in between. This CDR3 has 13 amino acids. The CDR3 coding sequence is TGTGCCAGCTCCCCCTCCAGCACAGATACGCAGTATTTT. This codes for CASSPSSTDTQYF.